Shown below are 29 T cell receptor beta chains from a single sample sequenced in a study of lung T cells in sarcoidosis with Löfgren's syndrome. Using its own MiXCR run on the reads, TCRdb lists one record per CDR3 protein. The data contain 60,000 to 65,000 distinct CDR3 sequences, less than 25% of them singletons. Sequencing was done on a sample of CD4+ T cells from PBMCs. The receptors were gathered from a human donor with sarcoidosis (Löfgren's syndrome or another form), or a control subject (not recorded which).

V is TRBV11-2 and J is TRBJ2-1; no clear D gene. Between the trimmed V and J ends, which lost 5 bases and 3 bases, there was a span of 8 bases. The CDR3 totals 13 residues. Germline CDR1 reads SGHAT; CDR2 reads FQNNGV. CDR3 amino acids: CASSPQIYNEQFF. The CDR3 DNA reads TGTGCCAGCAGCCCACAGATCTACAATGAGCAGTTCTTC.

This clonotype was detected many times. This chain connects TRBV20-1 to TRBJ1-6; D perhaps matches TRBD1 (6 bases). The CDR3 loop spans 18 amino acids. Per germline, CDR1 DFQATT and CDR2 SNEGSKA (reference sequence). The V end lost 2 bases, the J end lost 7 bases, and 24 bases lay between the germline ends. The CDR3 reads CSARPTGSGGAGNSPLHF. CDR3 DNA: TGCAGTGCTAGACCCACCGGATCCGGGGGCGCAGGGAATTCACCCCTCCACTTT.

This chain links TRBV12-3 or TRBV12-4 with TRBJ1-6; D remains ambiguous. The CDR3 contains 12 residues. V lost 6 bases and J 9 bases, leaving 9 bases between the germline ends. DNA for the CDR3: TGTGCCAGCAGCATGTATCTTTCACCCCTCCACTTT. It yields the protein CASSMYLSPLHF.

The sample holds one count of this clonotype. The CDR3 carries no conserved terminal phenylalanine or tryptophan, so it likely arises from a read error. The DNA is left out, because the CDR3 cannot be placed on it with certainty; the CDR3 is given as TCRdb lists it. The rearrangement uses TRBV27 and TRBJ2-7; the tabulated D call, TRBD2, remains unverified against the DNA. Per germline, CDR1 MNHEY and CDR2 SMNVEV (reference sequence). Ends included, the CDR3 has 12 residues. The chain's CDR3 is CASSLNLVYWYL.

Concerning this clonotype: Mismatch with germline at one junction end may stem from a read error. The chain uses TRBV2 and TRBJ2-7; tentative D call: TRBD1 (6 bases). Looked up from germline, CDR1 is SNHLY and CDR2 is FYNNEI. The CDR3 contains 14 residues. The DNA for the CDR3 is TGTGCCAGCAGGGAGCTGGACAGATCCTACGAGCAGTGCTTC. It specifies CASRELDRSYEQCF.

The chain couples TRBV11-2 to TRBJ2-6, with D possibly matching TRBD1 (6 bases). CDR3 length: 20 residues. Germline V CDR1 and CDR2: SGHAT, FQNNGV. Trimming left V 4 bases short and J 4 bases short, with 26 bases between. The CDR3 sequence: CASSSKGEPGDQVGANVLTF. Here the CDR3 DNA reads TGTGCCAGCAGCTCCAAAGGGGAGCCAGGGGACCAGGTCGGGGCCAACGTCCTGACTTTC.

Worth noting for this clonotype: A much larger clone lies one base from this, so it may be a read error. The rearrangement joins TRBV7-9 to TRBJ1-3; tentatively, D is TRBD1 (5 bases). This CDR3 spans 15 amino acids. Germline V lookup: CDR1 SEHNR, CDR2 FQNEAQ (reference sequence). The ends were cut back, 5 bases at V and 2 bases at J, with 13 bases in the middle. CDR3 protein: CASSPYRSPGNTIYF. The CDR3 region has the DNA TGTGCCAGCAGCCCGTACAGGTCCCCTGGAAACACCATATATTTT.

The genes are TRBV7-3 and TRBJ2-3; D gene ambiguous. CDR3 length: 12 residues. Trimming removed 5 bases at V and 6 bases at J, with 9 bases between. Germline CDR1 reads SGHTA; CDR2 reads FQGTGA. The CDR3 bases are TGTGCCAGCAGCCGCCCGGGCGATACGCAGTATTTT. It translates to CASSRPGDTQYF.

This rearrangement joins TRBV20-1 to TRBJ2-5; TRBD1 matches 8 bases. In germline, CDR1 is DFQATT, CDR2 SNEGSKA (reference sequence). V was clipped by 3 bases and J by 5 bases; unmatched bases: 11. The CDR3 is 15 amino acids. The CDR3 DNA sequence: TGCAGTGCTAGTCCAGGACAGGGATGGGAGGAGACCCAGTACTTC. This codes for CSASPGQGWEETQYF.

This clonotype came up many times. This chain uses TRBV20-1 with TRBJ2-1, with 9 bases that match TRBD2. The CDR3 contains 14 residues. J lost 0 bases, V lost 6 bases, and 3 bases had no gene match. Germline CDR1 DFQATT, CDR2 SNEGSKA (reference sequence). CDR3 sequence (DNA): TGCAGTGCCAGTAGCGGGAGCTCCTACAATGAGCAGTTCTTC. It specifies CSASSGSSYNEQFF.

The chain employs TRBV19 and TRBJ2-1, with 10 positions matching TRBD2. Trimming at V came to 6 bases and at J to 0 bases, leaving 8 bases not matched to a gene. Germline V gene sequence: CDR1 LNHDA, CDR2 SQIVND (reference sequence). The CDR3 is made up of 17 amino acids. CDR3 residues: CASSPRTSGFSYNEQFF. CDR3 in DNA: TGTGCCAGTAGCCCCCGGACTAGCGGATTCTCCTACAATGAGCAGTTCTTC.

V and J are TRBV5-1 and TRBJ2-1; 9 bases align to TRBD1. The CDR3 is 13 residues long. Germline lookup yields CDR1 SGHRS and CDR2 YFSETQ. The V gene end was trimmed by 2 bases and the J gene end by 16 bases; junction bases not matched to a gene: 10. The CDR3: CASSFTTGTGTFF. The DNA of the CDR3 is TGCGCCAGCAGCTTCACAACCGGGACAGGGACTTTCTTC.

Ten or more counts support this clonotype. The V gene is TRBV18, the J gene TRBJ1-3; 11 bases fit TRBD1. The trim removed 0 bases at V and 0 bases at J, leaving 4 bases unmatched. Germline V lookup: CDR1 KGHSH, CDR2 LQKENI. CDR3 size: 18 residues. The CDR3 here is CASSPPGTGGISGNTIYF. Written as DNA, the CDR3 is TGTGCCAGCTCACCACCCGGGACAGGGGGTATCTCTGGAAACACCATATATTTT.

This clonotype was observed a handful of times. The V gene is TRBV2, the J gene TRBJ2-5; 8 positions match TRBD2. The CDR3 totals 14 residues. Germline V lookup: CDR1 SNHLY, CDR2 FYNNEI. Losses at the gene ends were 4 bases for V and 2 bases for J; bases not matched to a gene: 3. CDR3 sequence: CASSGVAGQETQYF. DNA for the CDR3: TGTGCCAGCAGTGGGGTAGCGGGGCAAGAGACCCAGTACTTC.

This clonotype has only a few counts. V and J are TRBV29-1 and TRBJ2-1; tentative D call: TRBD2 (6 bases). V dropped 0 bases and J dropped 4 bases, with 13 bases sitting between them. This CDR3 has 15 residues. CDR1 and CDR2 from the germline V gene are SQVTM and ANQGSEA. CDR3 bases: TGCAGCGTTGAAGATCCTCTAGCGCAATACAATGAGCAGTTCTTC. It specifies CSVEDPLAQYNEQFF.

V and J are TRBV5-4 and TRBJ2-6, with a tentative D call TRBD2 (5 bases). The CDR3 is 15 residues long. Germline CDR1 reads SGHNT; CDR2 reads YYREEE (reference sequence). The V end lost 2 bases, the J end lost 0 bases, and 6 bases lay between the germline ends. In DNA, the CDR3 is TGTGCCAGCAGCTTACTAGGCTCTGGGGCCAACGTCCTGACTTTC. Protein sequence: CASSLLGSGANVLTF.

This clonotype has ten or more counts. This chain connects TRBV25-1 to TRBJ1-2; D call uncertain. This CDR3 contains 15 residues. V lost 1 base to trimming and J lost 0 bases, with 9 bases between them. Germline V gene sequence: CDR1 MGHDK, CDR2 SYGVNS. CDR3 loop: CASSESPGTNYGYTF. The CDR3, as DNA: TGTGCCAGCAGTGAATCTCCGGGAACTAACTATGGCTACACCTTC.

This clonotype came up a few times. The chain joins TRBV18 to TRBJ2-7; no reliable D call. This CDR3 has 15 residues. V was pared by 0 bases and J by 4 bases, with 13 bases between. The V gene's germline CDR1 is KGHSH and CDR2 LQKENI. CDR3 loop: CASSPPGGQGYEQYV. The CDR3 region has the DNA TGTGCCAGCTCACCACCGGGCGGCCAAGGATACGAGCAGTACGTC.

This clonotype was observed at least ten times. V and J are TRBV4-1 and TRBJ2-5; D remains ambiguous. The CDR3 is 12 amino acids. Trimming pared 3 bases from V and 6 bases from J, leaving 8 bases between. The V gene's germline CDR1 is MGHRA and CDR2 YSYEKL. The CDR3 nucleotides are TGCGCCAGCAGCCACAATGACCAGACCCAGTACTTC. Amino acid sequence: CASSHNDQTQYF.

At least ten counts were recorded for this clonotype. CDR3 nucleotides: TGTGCCAGCGTCCCCCGAAGGACTAGCGTCGCAGATACGCAGTATTTT. Amino acids: CASVPRRTSVADTQYF. The chain recombines TRBV6-2 or TRBV6-3 with TRBJ2-3; 9 bases agree with TRBD2. The CDR3 extends over 16 amino acids. J was trimmed by 4 bases and V by 8 bases; bases with no gene match: 13. Germline CDR1 reads MNHEY; CDR2 reads SVGEGT.

Ten or more counts support this clonotype. This chain uses TRBV6-2 or TRBV6-3 with TRBJ1-1; D is unclear. This CDR3 comprises 14 residues. Germline lookup yields CDR1 MNHEY and CDR2 SVGEGT. Trimming pared 0 bases from V and 0 bases from J, leaving 5 bases between. DNA for the CDR3: TGTGCCAGCAGTTACTCGAACGTGAACACTGAAGCTTTCTTT. Translated, it gives CASSYSNVNTEAFF.

J is TRBJ2-2 and V is TRBV7-9, with 7 nucleotides matching TRBD2. Germline V lookup: CDR1 SEHNR, CDR2 FQNEAQ (reference sequence). V lost 8 bases and J lost 6; bases outside the gene matches: 21. The CDR3 has 18 residues. This CDR3 is CASVPQELAVQYAGELFF. The CDR3 bases are TGTGCCAGCGTGCCTCAGGAGCTAGCGGTACAATACGCCGGGGAGCTGTTTTTT.

This clonotype was detected many times. The CDR3 coding sequence is TGTGCCAGCAGCTTAGAAGGGACAAGACCGCCCCAGCATTTT. This gives the protein CASSLEGTRPPQHF. The J gene is TRBJ1-5, the V gene TRBV7-2; tentatively, D is TRBD1 (6 bases). This CDR3 has 14 amino acids. The V gene lost 1 base and the J gene lost 9 bases, with 13 bases spanning the gap. Germline lookup yields CDR1 SGHTA and CDR2 FQGNSA.

This clonotype has a count of ten or more. The rearrangement links TRBV4-1 to TRBJ1-4; the D is unclear. Germline V gene sequence: CDR1 MGHRA, CDR2 YSYEKL. The CDR3 has 14 amino acids. V dropped 2 bases and J dropped 7 bases, with 11 bases sitting between them. The CDR3 spells CASSQMVPGEKLFF. The CDR3 nucleotides read TGCGCCAGCAGCCAAATGGTGCCCGGTGAAAAACTGTTTTTT.

The rearrangement joins TRBV7-9 to TRBJ2-5; 8 nucleotides match TRBD2. Germline CDR1 reads SEHNR; CDR2 reads FQNEAQ (reference sequence). This CDR3 is built from 17 residues. Trimming took 5 bases from V and 2 from J; bases not matched to a gene: 13. The CDR3 DNA sequence: TGTGCCAGCAGCCCGCGTGGCGGGGGGAGTATTCAAGAGACCCAGTACTTC. Its protein product is CASSPRGGGSIQETQYF.

The V gene is TRBV4-1, the J gene TRBJ1-2; D is unresolved. Trimming cost V 0 bases and J 3 bases, with 8 bases left between them. This CDR3 is built from 14 residues. Looked up from germline, CDR1 is MGHRA and CDR2 is YSYEKL. CDR3 protein: CASSQETGYYGYTF. DNA for the CDR3: TGCGCCAGCAGCCAAGAGACTGGCTACTATGGCTACACCTTC.

This clonotype has more than one count but fewer than ten. This chain connects TRBV2 to TRBJ2-7, with D perhaps TRBD2 (5 bases). The V gene's germline CDR1 is SNHLY and CDR2 FYNNEI. The V gene lost 3 bases and the J gene lost 0 bases, with 9 bases spanning the gap. There are 14 residues in the CDR3. CDR3: CASSEVDFSYEQYF. Written as DNA, the CDR3 is TGTGCCAGCAGTGAGGTGGACTTCTCCTACGAGCAGTACTTC.

This clonotype occurred many times. The rearrangement joins TRBV3-1 to TRBJ1-1; TRBD1 might be the D (5 bases). V was cut by 4 bases and J by 0 bases, with 9 bases left in between. This CDR3 comprises 14 residues. Germline loops: CDR1 LGHDT, CDR2 YNNKEL (reference sequence). CDR3 protein: CASSLLTVNTEAFF. The DNA of the CDR3 is TGTGCCAGCAGCCTTTTGACAGTGAACACTGAAGCTTTCTTT.

This clonotype has at least ten counts. The chain joins TRBV6-2 or TRBV6-3 to TRBJ1-5; D call uncertain. Trimming stripped 2 bases from V and 0 bases from J, with 8 bases between. The CDR3 runs 15 residues. Germline CDR1 and CDR2: MNHEY and SVGEGT. CDR3 protein: CASSYQQYSNQPQHF. The CDR3, as DNA: TGTGCCAGCAGTTACCAGCAATATAGCAATCAGCCCCAGCATTTT.